This is a list of T cell receptor beta chains from one sample in a study of blood T cell repertoires in COVID-19. The repertoire was sequenced with immunoSEQ multiplex PCR; TCRdb's copy has only in-frame clones and lacks some. The sample shows under 300,000 clones, 70% to 90% of them seen only once. Sequencing used PBMCs or T cells enriched from blood (not recorded which). The receptors here all came from a woman aged 30 to 39 who had recovered from COVID-19. CDR3s include the opening cysteine and the closing phenylalanine or tryptophan. The D gene is left open where the match is weak. Rows may omit the clone size; those that give it use once, few, many or a size class.

CDR3 protein,CDR3 DNA,D gene,clone size,V gene,J gene
CASRQGLANEQFF,TGTGCCAGCAGGCAGGGACTAGCGAATGAGCAGTTCTTC,TRBD2,-,TRBV2,TRBJ2-1
CASSQEVAVGEAFF,TGTGCCAGCAGCCAAGAGGTAGCCGTTGGGGAAGCTTTCTTT,-,once,TRBV3-1/TRBV3-2,TRBJ1-1
CASSPGTSGGPSDTQYF,TGCGCCAGCAGCCCCGGGACTAGCGGGGGGCCCTCAGATACGCAGTATTTT,TRBD2,-,TRBV5-1,TRBJ2-3
CASSLRTAGTGELFF,TGCGCCAGCAGCCTTAGGACAGCTGGCACCGGGGAGCTGTTTTTT,-,-,TRBV4-3,TRBJ2-2
CASSLGTGNPNTEAFF,TGCGCCAGCAGCCTAGGGACAGGGAACCCGAACACTGAAGCTTTCTTT,TRBD1,-,TRBV5-1,TRBJ1-1
CSARGEKLFF,TGCAGCGCCCGAGGTGAAAAACTGTTTTTT,-,once,TRBV29-1,TRBJ1-4
CASSLAWGPETQYF,TGCGCCAGCAGCTTGGCCTGGGGGCCGGAGACCCAGTACTTC,-,-,TRBV5-1,TRBJ2-5
CASSSGYEQFF,TGTGCCAGCAGCTCGGGGTATGAGCAGTTCTTC,-,-,TRBV5-5,TRBJ2-1
CASSSRIFTGGGTDTQYF,TGCGCCAGCAGCTCCCGGATATTTACAGGGGGCGGCACAGATACGCAGTATTTT,TRBD1,-,TRBV5-1,TRBJ2-3
CASSPGTGGADSPLHF,TGTGCCAGCAGCCCCGGGACAGGGGGCGCGGATTCACCCCTCCACTTT,TRBD1,-,TRBV9,TRBJ1-6
CASSQRWDFTANYGYTF,TGCGCCAGCAGCCAAAGATGGGACTTTACCGCTAACTATGGCTACACCTTC,-,-,TRBV4-1,TRBJ1-2
CASSWSAGQPQHF,TGTGCCAGCAGTTGGTCAGCGGGGCAGCCCCAGCATTTT,-,-,TRBV27,TRBJ1-5
CASSWAGGREAFF,TGTGCCAGCAGTTGGGCAGGGGGCAGGGAAGCTTTCTTT,TRBD1,-,TRBV27,TRBJ1-1
CASSHREGNQPQHF,TGTGCCAGCAGTCACCGGGAAGGCAATCAGCCCCAGCATTTT,-,-,TRBV7-8,TRBJ1-5
CATSGASGRAPAEQFF,TGTGCCACCAGTGGGGCTAGCGGGAGGGCCCCGGCTGAGCAGTTCTTC,TRBD2,-,TRBV24-1,TRBJ2-1
CASRELQVSGANVLTF,TGCGCCAGCCGCGAACTACAGGTCTCTGGGGCCAACGTCCTGACTTTC,-,-,TRBV5-1,TRBJ2-6
CASRHRNTEAFF,TGTGCCAGCAGGCACAGAAACACTGAAGCTTTCTTT,-,-,TRBV2,TRBJ1-1
CASSFRTGLGYEQFF,TGTGCCAGCAGCTTTAGGACAGGGTTAGGATATGAGCAGTTCTTC,TRBD1,-,TRBV7-3,TRBJ2-1
CARSIYRYSNQPQHF,TGTGCCAGAAGCATCTACAGATATAGCAATCAGCCCCAGCATTTT,-,-,TRBV5-3,TRBJ1-5
CASSPRPGFELFF,TGTGCCAGCAGCCCCCGGCCCGGGTTCGAACTGTTTTTT,-,few,TRBV5-6,TRBJ1-4
CASSLRQTGGGQETQYF,TGTGCCAGCAGTCTCAGGCAGACGGGCGGGGGCCAAGAGACCCAGTACTTC,TRBD2,-,TRBV7-8,TRBJ2-5
CASSSRTGGGGNTIYF,TGTGCCAGCAGCAGCCGGACAGGGGGCGGTGGAAACACCATATATTTT,TRBD1,-,TRBV7-2,TRBJ1-3
CASSQAGQGSVHGYTF,TGCGCCAGCAGCCAAGCCGGACAGGGGTCAGTTCATGGCTACACCTTC,TRBD1,-,TRBV4-1,TRBJ1-2
CSVPHTDTQYF,TGCAGCGTTCCCCACACAGATACGCAGTATTTT,-,-,TRBV29-1,TRBJ2-3
CASSPELAGVYEQYF,TGTGCCAGCTCACCAGAACTAGCGGGAGTTTACGAGCAGTACTTC,TRBD2,-,TRBV18,TRBJ2-7
CATSRMGQGLKYHNSPLHF,TGTGCCACCAGCAGGATGGGACAGGGCCTTAAATACCATAATTCACCCCTCCACTTT,TRBD1,-,TRBV15,TRBJ1-6
CASSLDRGFYNEQFF,TGTGCCAGCAGTTTGGACAGGGGGTTCTACAATGAGCAGTTCTTC,TRBD1,-,TRBV27,TRBJ2-1
CASSKQGAWEQFF,TGTGCCAGCAGCAAACAGGGGGCTTGGGAGCAGTTCTTC,TRBD1,-,TRBV7-3,TRBJ2-1
CASAVGNSPLHF,TGTGCCAGCGCGGTCGGTAATTCACCCCTCCACTTT,-,-,TRBV27,TRBJ1-6
CASSFGGTDTQYF,TGCGCCAGCAGCTTCGGGGGCACAGATACGCAGTATTTT,-,-,TRBV5-1,TRBJ2-3
CASSDPGTPAIHYGYTF,TGTGCCAGTAGTGATCCCGGGACACCAGCCATCCACTATGGCTACACCTTC,-,-,TRBV19,TRBJ1-2
CSSGGTDTQYF,TGTTCTAGCGGGGGCACAGATACGCAGTATTTT,TRBD2,-,TRBV28,TRBJ2-3
CAISEPPPSAYNEQFF,TGTGCCATCAGTGAGCCACCCCCTAGCGCCTACAATGAGCAGTTCTTC,-,-,TRBV10-3,TRBJ2-1
CASSPRGPEEAFF,TGTGCCAGCAGTCCGAGGGGGCCCGAAGAAGCTTTCTTT,TRBD1,-,TRBV27,TRBJ1-1
CSASPGGTQYF,TGCAGCGCCTCACCCGGGGGGACCCAGTACTTC,-,-,TRBV29-1,TRBJ2-5
CASSDGTSGATSQETQYF,TGTGCCAGCAGTGATGGGACTAGCGGGGCGACGTCACAAGAGACCCAGTACTTC,TRBD2,-,TRBV2,TRBJ2-5
CACPRRTGELFF,TGTGCCTGCCCGAGGAGAACCGGGGAGCTGTTTTTT,-,-,TRBV30,TRBJ2-2
CASSKRAGTQETQYF,TGTGCCAGCAGTAAGAGGGCGGGGACCCAAGAGACCCAGTACTTC,-,-,TRBV6-5,TRBJ2-5
CASSSGRGKADTQYF,TGTGCCAGCAGTTCTGGGAGGGGAAAGGCAGATACGCAGTATTTT,TRBD2,-,TRBV28,TRBJ2-3
CASSLFSGTNQPQHF,TGTGCCAGCAGTTTATTCTCAGGAACGAATCAGCCCCAGCATTTT,-,-,TRBV27,TRBJ1-5
CASTPVERSYNSPLHF,TGCGCCAGCACCCCCGTTGAGCGCTCCTATAATTCACCCCTCCACTTT,-,-,TRBV5-1,TRBJ1-6
CASSQATASSGANVLTF,TGCGCCAGCAGCCAAGCCACAGCCTCCTCTGGGGCCAACGTCCTGACTTTC,-,few,TRBV4-3,TRBJ2-6
CASSQSGGDYEQYF,TGTGCCAGCAGCCAATCGGGGGGAGACTACGAGCAGTACTTC,TRBD2,-,TRBV3-1/TRBV3-2,TRBJ2-7
CASSLDGTANQPQHF,TGTGCCAGCAGCTTAGATGGGACAGCTAATCAGCCCCAGCATTTT,TRBD1,-,TRBV11-2,TRBJ1-5
CASRSTGASSYNSPLHF,TGCGCCAGCAGGTCGACAGGGGCAAGCTCCTATAATTCACCCCTCCACTTT,TRBD1,-,TRBV5-1,TRBJ1-6
CASSLTSGTSYNEQFF,TGCGCCAGCAGCCTTACTAGCGGGACATCCTACAATGAGCAGTTCTTC,TRBD2,-,TRBV5-1,TRBJ2-1
CAISASSGNTIYF,TGTGCCATCAGTGCCAGCTCTGGAAACACCATATATTTT,-,once,TRBV10-3,TRBJ1-3
CASSLGPRGTDTQYF,TGCGCCAGCAGCTTGGGTCCCCGGGGCACAGATACGCAGTATTTT,-,-,TRBV5-1,TRBJ2-3
CASSLGGTDSDTQYF,TGTGCCAGCAGCTTAGGGGGGACAGACTCAGATACGCAGTATTTT,TRBD1,-,TRBV11-2,TRBJ2-3
CASSLVGQGVKYTEAFF,TGCGCCAGCAGCTTGGTAGGACAGGGGGTAAAATACACTGAAGCTTTCTTT,TRBD1,-,TRBV5-1,TRBJ1-1
CASSLLTANYGYTF,TGTGCCAGCAGCTTACTGACAGCTAACTATGGCTACACCTTC,-,-,TRBV7-2,TRBJ1-2
CASSPTTGVGPYNSYEQYF,TGTGCCAGCAGTCCGACGACAGGGGTAGGGCCCTACAACTCCTACGAGCAGTACTTC,TRBD1,-,TRBV28,TRBJ2-7
CASSSLNRDRGPYEQYF,TGTGCCAGCAGCTCCTTGAATCGGGACAGGGGTCCCTACGAGCAGTACTTC,TRBD1,-,TRBV5-4,TRBJ2-7
CASSLRLAATDTQYF,TGCGCCAGCAGCTTGAGACTAGCGGCGACAGATACGCAGTATTTT,TRBD2,once,TRBV5-1,TRBJ2-3
CASSSRYTNYEQYF,TGTGCCAGCAGTTCCAGGTATACGAATTACGAGCAGTACTTC,-,-,TRBV27,TRBJ2-7
CASSPFGGAGKGYGYTF,TGTGCCAGCAGCCCCTTCGGGGGGGCAGGGAAGGGGTATGGCTACACCTTC,-,-,TRBV7-9,TRBJ1-2
CASSVQGGTQYF,TGTGCCAGCAGCGTACAGGGAGGGACCCAGTACTTC,-,-,TRBV9,TRBJ2-5
CASSRGISPLHF,TGTGCCAGCAGTAGGGGTATTTCACCCCTCCACTTT,-,-,TRBV27,TRBJ1-6